What follows are 5 T cell receptor beta chains derived from one specimen sequenced in a study of cytomegalovirus exposure and HLA in healthy donors. PCR primers comprised 60 Vbeta and 13 Jbeta primers. Method: immunoSEQ multiplex PCR; TCRdb's copy keeps in-frame clones and lacks some. The data contain around 130,000 clones, around 80% of them singletons. The sample taken for sequencing was PBMCs. Source of these receptors: a woman in her late teens or twenties in good health and CMV-seropositive.

The V gene is TRBV28, the J gene TRBJ1-3, with 8 bases aligning to TRBD1. After removal of 8 bases from V and 7 bases from J, the junction contained 19 bases not matched to a gene. Germline V CDR1 and CDR2: MDHEN, SYDVKM. This CDR3 is 17 amino acids long. CDR3 in amino acids: CASLTQWPGQGSNTIYF. CDR3 DNA sequence: TGTGCCAGCTTAACCCAATGGCCCGGACAGGGTTCGAACACCATATATTTT.

This clone was counted a few times. This sequence joins TRBV7-2 and TRBJ2-7, with D perhaps matching TRBD2 (5 bases). Germline lookup yields CDR1 SGHTA and CDR2 FQGNSA. CDR3 length: 13 residues. Trimming shortened V by 4 bases and J by 2 bases, and 9 bases separated the two germline ends. CDR3 protein: CASSWRPPYEQYF. Written as DNA, the CDR3 is TGTGCCAGCAGCTGGAGGCCCCCCTACGAGCAGTACTTC. The complete variable domain, with remaining parts taken from reference TRBV7-2 and TRBJ2-7, reads GAGVSQSPSNKVTEKGKDVELRCDPISGHTALYWYRQSLGQGLEFLIYFQGNSAPDKSGLPSDRFSAERTGGSVSTLTIQRTQQEDSAVYLCASSWRPPYEQYFGPGTRLTVT.

A few counts support this clone. The chain uses TRBV2 and TRBJ2-1; weak D call: TRBD1 (6 bases). CDR1 is SNHLY, CDR2 FYNNEI, per germline. This CDR3 region has 14 residues. V gave up 7 bases and J gave up 8 bases, with 18 bases separating them. The CDR3 loop reads CASKVEVGADEQFF. Written as DNA, the CDR3 is TGTGCCAGCAAGGTAGAAGTGGGGGCGGATGAGCAGTTCTTC.

This clone was recorded a few times. V usage is TRBV20-1 and J usage is TRBJ2-7; the D is unclear. The germline CDR1 and CDR2 sequences are DFQATT and SNEGSKA (reference sequence). V was cut by 3 bases and J by 6 bases, with 9 bases left in between. The CDR3 length is 11 residues. The CDR3 coding sequence is TGCAGTGCTAGTCCCGGGTCCGAGCAGTACTTC. This translates into CSASPGSEQYF.

This clone has more than one count but fewer than ten. The chain recombines TRBV25-1 with TRBJ2-1; no reliable D call. Per the germline V gene, CDR1 is MGHDK and CDR2 is SYGVNS. The CDR3 contains 12 residues. The V end lost 5 bases, the J end lost 6 bases, and 8 bases lay between the germline ends. The CDR3, as DNA: TGTGCCAGCAGTATTCTATCCAATGAGCAGTTCTTC. It encodes CASSILSNEQFF.